The 28 T cell receptor beta chains below all came from one sample that was sequenced in a study of post-analysis software for immune sequencing data. Findings and limits, study-wide: TRBV5-6, TRBV5-1 and TRBV20-1 were among a handful of TRBV segments more frequent in patients than controls.

TCR beta cDNA libraries included unique molecular identifiers. Using its own MiXCR run on the PCR reads, TCRdb lists one record per CDR3 protein. The sample carries hundreds of thousands of distinct CDR3 sequences, 59% recorded once. Antigens of these TCRs are unknown. The sequenced sample was blood. The receptors shown here come from a girl aged 2 to 9 with multiple sclerosis.

The genes are TRBV5-1 and TRBJ2-3, with D perhaps TRBD2 (5 bases). The ends were cut back, 0 bases at V and 6 bases at J, with 14 bases in the middle. This CDR3 contains 15 residues. The germline V gene encodes CDR1 SGHRS and CDR2 YFSETQ. The CDR3 bases are TGCGCCAGCAGCTTGGAGCGGAGAACGCCCGATACGCAGTATTTT. It is translated as CASSLERRTPDTQYF.

This clonotype was picked up a small number of times. The rearrangement uses TRBV20-1 and TRBJ2-3; possibly TRBD2 for D (6 bases). From germline, CDR1 is DFQATT and CDR2 SNEGSKA (reference sequence). CDR3 length: 16 residues. Trimming cost V 0 bases and J 2 bases, with 15 bases left between them. Here the CDR3 reads CSAREGGATDTDTQYF. CDR3 coding DNA: TGCAGTGCTAGAGAAGGCGGGGCCACAGACACAGATACGCAGTATTTT.

The rearrangement uses TRBV20-1 and TRBJ2-7; TRBD2 matches at 7 bases. J gave up 1 base and V 0 bases, and 18 bases lay outside the gene matches. The CDR3 loop spans 19 amino acids. CDR1 DFQATT and CDR2 SNEGSKA come from the germline V gene (reference sequence). The CDR3: CSARDRSRGPSGFSYEQYF. DNA of the CDR3: TGCAGTGCTAGAGATCGGTCGCGTGGGCCTAGCGGATTTTCCTACGAGCAGTACTTC.

The chain has TRBV3-1 and TRBJ1-2; the D gene is possibly TRBD1 (5 bases). Germline V CDR1 and CDR2: LGHDT, YNNKEL (reference sequence). CDR3 length equals 13 residues. V was cut by 1 base and J by 8 bases, with 11 bases left in between. CDR3 sequence: CASSQAQAKGYTF. The CDR3 DNA sequence: TGTGCCAGCAGCCAAGCACAGGCTAAGGGCTACACCTTC.

The J gene is TRBJ2-1, the V gene TRBV7-3, with 7 bases identical to TRBD2. This CDR3 spans 13 amino acids. Germline-derived CDR1 and CDR2 are SGHTA and FQGTGA. The trim removed 10 bases at V and 5 bases at J, leaving 8 bases unmatched. For the CDR3, the DNA is TGTGCCACTTCACCCGGGACTAACAATGAGCAGTTCTTC. Its protein is CATSPGTNNEQFF. Together with reference TRBV7-3 and TRBJ2-1, the CDR3 gives the full variable domain: GAGVSQTPSNKVTEKGKYVELRCDPISGHTALYWYRQSLGQGPEFLIYFQGTGAADDSGLPNDRFFAVRPEGSVSTLKIQRTERGDSAVYLCATSPGTNNEQFFGPGTRLTVL.

V and J are TRBV6-5 and TRBJ1-6, with D possibly matching TRBD1 (6 bases). This CDR3 has 14 residues. Germline V CDR1 and CDR2: MNHEY, SVGAGI. V gave up 6 bases and J gave up 9 bases, with 15 bases separating them. CDR3 DNA sequence: TGTGCCAGCAGGTACAGGGAGAGTAGTTCACCCCTCCACTTT. Its translation: CASRYRESSSPLHF.

The chain couples TRBV9 to TRBJ2-7, with D possibly TRBD2 on 6 matching bases. Germline V gene lookup returns CDR1 SGDLS and CDR2 YYNGEE. The CDR3 length is 15 residues. With 4 bases removed from V and 0 bases from J, the gap between germline ends came to 14 bases. The CDR3 coding sequence is TGTGCCAGCAGCATTGGGGGTAGCGGCTCCTACGAGCAGTACTTC. Its protein product is CASSIGGSGSYEQYF.

The chain couples TRBV10-3 to TRBJ2-2; D gene uncertain. The V end lost 1 base, the J end lost 3 bases, and 3 bases lay between the germline ends. Looked up from germline, CDR1 is ENHRY and CDR2 is SYGVKD. The CDR3 sequence is 13 residues long. CDR3 bases: TGTGCCATCAGTGAGTTTGACACCGGGGAGCTGTTTTTT. Its protein product is CAISEFDTGELFF.

The V gene is TRBV12-3 or TRBV12-4, the J gene TRBJ1-6; the D gene is possibly TRBD1 (5 bases). V was clipped by 5 bases and J by 7 bases, with 12 bases between them. This CDR3 comprises 14 residues. The CDR3 sequence: CASSTRVGNSPLHF. As DNA, the CDR3 is TGTGCCAGCAGTACCAGGGTGGGGAATTCACCCCTCCACTTT.

This chain connects TRBV10-3 to TRBJ2-1; 8 positions agree with TRBD2. Germline CDR1 and CDR2: ENHRY and SYGVKD. V lost 5 bases, J lost 0 bases, and 6 bases stayed unmatched. CDR3 length: 16 amino acids. Here the CDR3 DNA reads TGTGCCATCAGTCCTAGCGGGCGGAGCTCCTACAATGAGCAGTTCTTC. Its translation is CAISPSGRSSYNEQFF.

The J gene is TRBJ1-2, the V gene TRBV5-1; D might be TRBD1 (5 bases). The CDR3 contains 14 residues. The germline gives CDR1 SGHRS, CDR2 YFSETQ. The ends were cut back, 3 bases at V and 0 bases at J, with 9 bases in the middle. The CDR3 DNA is TGCGCCAGCAGCTCTATGGGGCCTAACTATGGCTACACCTTC. It is translated as CASSSMGPNYGYTF.

V gene TRBV7-9 combines with J gene TRBJ1-2, with a tentative D call TRBD1 (5 bases). Between the trimmed V and J ends, which lost 3 bases and 7 bases, there was a span of 12 bases. The germline gives CDR1 SEHNR, CDR2 FQNEAQ (reference sequence). This CDR3 has 13 amino acids. The CDR3 coding sequence is TGTGCCAGCAGCTTTGAACAGGCGCGTGGCTACACCTTC. Protein product: CASSFEQARGYTF. Full variable domain (remainder filled in from reference TRBV7-9 and TRBJ1-2): DTGVSQNPRHKITKRGQNVTFRCDPISEHNRLYWYRQTLGQGPEFLTYFQNEAQLEKSRLLSDRFSAERPKGSFSTLEIQRTEQGDSAMYLCASSFEQARGYTFGSGTRLTVV.

The CDR3 here is CASSLGWGQPQHF. The CDR3 DNA sequence: TGCGCCAGCAGCTTGGGATGGGGTCAGCCCCAGCATTTT. The chain recombines TRBV5-1 with TRBJ1-5; D uncertain. In germline, CDR1 is SGHRS, CDR2 YFSETQ. V lost 0 bases to trimming and J lost 6 bases, with 7 bases between them. The CDR3 runs to 13 residues.

The rearrangement joins TRBV4-1 to TRBJ1-1; 7 bases fit TRBD1. The CDR3 consists of 15 residues. Germline V gene lookup returns CDR1 MGHRA and CDR2 YSYEKL. V lost 1 base to trimming and J lost 9 bases; unmatched junction nucleotides: 11. In DNA, the CDR3 is TGCGCCAGCAGCCAAGCGGCAGGGGGGGGACTTAAAGCTTTCTTT. Translating it yields CASSQAAGGGLKAFF.

This chain links TRBV4-2 with TRBJ2-3; 9 bases agree with TRBD2. From germline, CDR1 is LGHNA and CDR2 YNFKEQ. Trimming cost V 8 bases and J 6 bases; bases outside gene matches: 12. The CDR3 has 15 residues. The CDR3 nucleotides are TGTGCCAGCGGAACTGGGCTAGCGGGGAGGGATACGCAGTATTTT. Its translation is CASGTGLAGRDTQYF.

V is TRBV10-3 and J is TRBJ2-1; 10 nucleotides line up with TRBD2. Germline V CDR1 and CDR2: ENHRY, SYGVKD. This CDR3 spans 16 amino acids. V shed 4 bases, J shed 5 bases, and the junction held 8 bases outside the gene matches. The CDR3 DNA reads as TGTGCCATCAGTGGACAGCGGGGGGGCCCCCACAATGAGCAGTTCTTC. It specifies CAISGQRGGPHNEQFF.

V gene TRBV7-2 combines with J gene TRBJ2-3; no definite D call. Per the germline V gene, CDR1 is SGHTA and CDR2 is FQGNSA. CDR3 length equals 14 residues. V lost 3 bases and J lost 2, with 9 bases in between. The CDR3 reads CASSFVAFTDTQYF. In nucleotides, the CDR3 is TGTGCCAGCAGCTTCGTAGCTTTCACAGATACGCAGTATTTT. Full variable domain (rest looked up from reference TRBV7-2 and TRBJ2-3): GAGVSQSPSNKVTEKGKDVELRCDPISGHTALYWYRQSLGQGLEFLIYFQGNSAPDKSGLPSDRFSAERTGGSVSTLTIQRTQQEDSAVYLCASSFVAFTDTQYFGPGTRLTVL.

This clonotype came up a few times. The gene calls are TRBV5-1 and TRBJ2-4; 9 positions match TRBD2. Germline CDR1 SGHRS, CDR2 YFSETQ. CDR3 length: 14 residues. Germline trimming cut 4 bases from V and 15 bases from J; bases unmatched to any gene: 14. CDR3 sequence reads: CASSPATREGIAYF. DNA for the CDR3: TGCGCCAGCAGCCCCGCTACGCGGGAGGGAATAGCGTACTTC.

The gene calls are TRBV14 and TRBJ2-4, with TRBD2 as a possible D gene (6 bases). With the DNA end fitting TRBJ2-5 better, the J assignment may be wrong. Germline V gene lookup returns CDR1 SGHDN and CDR2 FVKESK. CDR3 length equals 15 residues. CDR3 DNA: TGTGCCAGCAGCAGACCGGGAGACTGGATAGAGACCCAGTACTTC. Protein sequence: CASSRPGDWIETQYF.

The rearrangement joins TRBV3-1 to TRBJ2-5, with TRBD1 identical over 9 bases. Germline V lookup: CDR1 LGHDT, CDR2 YNNKEL (reference sequence). The CDR3 is 14 amino acids. The junction had 3 bases not matched to a gene; V was cut back by 4 bases and J by 3 bases. In DNA form, the CDR3 reads TGTGCCAGCAGCCCCCGGGACAGGGAAGAGACCCAGTACTTC. It translates to CASSPRDREETQYF.

The V gene is TRBV5-5, the J gene TRBJ1-1, with 8 bases matching TRBD1. This CDR3 spans 15 amino acids. Trimming at V came to 1 base and at J to 4 bases, leaving 6 bases not matched to a gene. Germline assignment: CDR1 SGHKS and CDR2 YYEKEE (reference sequence). DNA for the CDR3: TGTGCCAGCAGCTTGCTGACAGGGGTAAGCACTGAAGCTTTCTTT. Translated, it gives CASSLLTGVSTEAFF. The entire variable domain, with the rest obtained from reference TRBV5-5 and TRBJ1-1, is as follows: DAGVTQSPTHLIKTRGQQVTLRCSPISGHKSVSWYQQVLGQGPQFIFQYYEKEERGRGNFPDRFSARQFPNYSSELNVNALLLGDSALYLCASSLLTGVSTEAFFGQGTRLTVV.

The chain uses TRBV9 and TRBJ2-7, with D unresolved. The CDR3 is 14 residues long. Trimming left V 0 bases short and J 7 bases short, with 14 bases between. The germline gives CDR1 SGDLS, CDR2 YYNGEE. The CDR3 coding sequence is TGTGCCAGCAGCGTAGCGGACGAGTTGGGGGAGCAGTACTTC. Protein product: CASSVADELGEQYF.

J is TRBJ2-3 and V is TRBV24-1, with unresolved D. The CDR3 sequence is 13 residues long. The germline V gene has CDR1 KGHDR and CDR2 SFDVKD. The V end lost 5 bases, the J end lost 2 bases, and 7 bases lay between the germline ends. This CDR3 reads CATSGAVTDTQYF. The CDR3 nucleotides read TGTGCCACCAGTGGGGCAGTCACAGATACGCAGTATTTT.

This clonotype was detected only a few times. The chain employs TRBV11-2 and TRBJ2-3; D remains ambiguous. Trimming removed 5 bases from V and 10 bases from J, with 13 bases in between. Germline V lookup: CDR1 SGHAT, CDR2 FQNNGV. This CDR3 comprises 12 residues. In nucleotides, the CDR3 is TGTGCCAGCAGCCCGGCCGCTCGTGCGCAGTATTTT. This sequence encodes CASSPAARAQYF.

The chain links TRBV29-1 to TRBJ1-1; possibly TRBD1 for D (6 bases). Trimming cost V 4 bases and J 0 bases, with 12 bases left between them. The CDR3 extends over 14 amino acids. CDR1 is SQVTM, CDR2 ANQGSEA, per germline. The chain's CDR3 is CSVATGVMNTEAFF. CDR3 coding DNA: TGCAGCGTTGCGACAGGAGTCATGAACACTGAAGCTTTCTTT.

This chain connects TRBV21-1 to TRBJ1-5; TRBD1, the table's D call, was not compared with the DNA. TRBV21-1 is marked as a pseudogene. The CDR3 extends over 20 amino acids. In nucleotides, the CDR3 is TGTGCCAGCAGCAAAAAAGGGAGGGGAAGCCCCCACTGTAAACTTCAGCCCCAGCATTTT. Translation gives CASSKKGRGSPHCKLQPQHF.

There are a few counts of this clonotype. The rearrangement uses TRBV2 and TRBJ1-5, with TRBD1 matching over 9 bases. This CDR3 is built from 14 residues. Unmatched junction bases numbered 7, after V lost 8 bases and J lost 5 bases. Germline V lookup: CDR1 SNHLY, CDR2 FYNNEI. CDR3 nucleotides: TGTGCCAGCGGGGGGGACAGGGTCGATCAGCCCCAGCATTTT. Protein: CASGGDRVDQPQHF.

The chain employs TRBV6-2 or TRBV6-3 and TRBJ2-3, with a possible D match to TRBD2 (6 bases). CDR1 and CDR2 from the germline V gene are MNHEY and SVGEGT. V dropped 7 bases and J dropped 0 bases, with 14 bases sitting between them. The CDR3 has 15 amino acids. The DNA for the CDR3 is TGTGCCAGCAATCCAAGCGGGTCTAGCACAGATACGCAGTATTTT. This encodes CASNPSGSSTDTQYF.